Listed here are 16 T cell receptor beta chains from one sample, sequenced in a study of T cell responses to AZD1222 COVID-19 vaccine. TCRdb's table, derived via immunoSEQ multiplex PCR, lists solely in-frame clones and lacks some. The sample has about 90,000 clones, around 91% seen once. The specimen comprised peripheral blood, sampled on day 0 of MenACWY control vaccination. All receptors come from an adult in good health.

This sequence joins TRBV3-1 (or the pseudogene TRBV3-2) and TRBJ1-2, with D possibly being TRBD1 (6 bases). The germline CDR1 and CDR2 sequences are LGHDT and YNNKEL (reference sequence). This CDR3 region has 15 residues. Trimming removed 1 base from V and 4 bases from J, with 13 bases in between. The DNA of the CDR3 is TGTGCCAGCAGCCAAGGGCCAGGGGAGGGCTATGGCTACACCTTC. Amino acid sequence: CASSQGPGEGYGYTF.

This clone was counted a few times. V is TRBV6-4 and J is TRBJ2-2; the D gene is possibly TRBD2 (5 bases). V was clipped by 2 bases and J by 7 bases, with 8 bases between them. The length of the CDR3 is 13 residues. The germline V gene encodes CDR1 MRHNA and CDR2 SNTAGT. This CDR3 is CASSDRESGELFF. The CDR3 region has the DNA TGTGCCAGCAGTGACAGGGAGAGCGGGGAGCTGTTTTTT.

The chain joins TRBV4-3 to TRBJ1-1; 8 nucleotides agree with TRBD1. Germline loops: CDR1 LGHNA, CDR2 YSLEER. This CDR3 spans 12 amino acids. Losses at the gene ends were 3 bases for V and 10 bases for J; bases not matched to a gene: 4. In DNA form, the CDR3 reads TGCGCCAGCAGCCAGGCCACAGGGGGAGCTTTCTTT. It specifies CASSQATGGAFF.

Here the CDR3 DNA reads TGTGCCAGCAGCCTTTTTATGGGGGGAAACTATGGCTACACCTTC. It yields the protein CASSLFMGGNYGYTF. V usage is TRBV2 and J usage is TRBJ1-2, with a possible D match to TRBD1 (5 bases). The germline gives CDR1 SNHLY, CDR2 FYNNEI. Trimming cost V 6 bases and J 2 bases, with 16 bases left between them. The CDR3 extends over 15 amino acids. The whole variable domain, filled in from reference TRBV2 and TRBJ1-2, reads EPEVTQTPSHQVTQMGQEVILRCVPISNHLYFYWYRQILGQKVEFLVSFYNNEISEKSEIFDDQFSVERPDGSNFTLKIRSTKLEDSAMYFCASSLFMGGNYGYTFGSGTRLTVV.

V is TRBV7-9 and J is TRBJ1-1; D possibly corresponds to TRBD1 (5 bases). Trimming cost V 1 base and J 4 bases, with 13 bases left between them. The CDR3 is 15 residues long. The germline V gene encodes CDR1 SEHNR and CDR2 FQNEAQ (reference sequence). DNA of the CDR3: TGTGCCAGCAGCTTAGATCGGGGCCCGGGCACTGAAGCTTTCTTT. This gives the protein CASSLDRGPGTEAFF.

The chain couples TRBV7-3 to TRBJ2-2; D is ambiguous. The CDR3 covers 13 residues. Trimming took 5 bases from V and 2 from J, leaving 6 bases between them. Per the germline V gene, CDR1 is SGHTA and CDR2 is FQGTGA. The CDR3 DNA reads as TGTGCCAGCAGCCCCGATAACACCGGGGAGCTGTTTTTT. Its translation is CASSPDNTGELFF.

The rearrangement links TRBV10-2 to TRBJ2-5, with 11 bases identical to TRBD1. The CDR3 loop spans 18 amino acids. V was clipped by 6 bases and J by 5 bases; unmatched bases: 17. Germline-derived CDR1 and CDR2 are WSHSY and SAAADI. The chain's CDR3 is CASREAGQGVQGVETQYF. Written as DNA, the CDR3 is TGCGCCAGCAGGGAGGCGGGACAGGGGGTCCAAGGTGTGGAGACCCAGTACTTC.

This clone has only a few counts. The genes are TRBV3-1 (or the pseudogene TRBV3-2) and TRBJ1-4; D unresolved. CDR1 and CDR2 (germline): LGHDT, YNNKEL (reference sequence). The CDR3 is 14 residues long. Trimming left V 0 bases short and J 7 bases short, with 9 bases between. CDR3 DNA: TGTGCCAGCAGCCAAGACAGGTCTCTTGAAAAACTGTTTTTT. Amino acids: CASSQDRSLEKLFF.

V and J are TRBV4-2 and TRBJ1-2, with a tentative D call TRBD1 (5 bases). In germline, CDR1 is LGHNA, CDR2 YNFKEQ. The V gene lost 3 bases and the J gene lost 7 bases, with 15 bases spanning the gap. This CDR3 is built from 14 residues. As DNA, the CDR3 is TGTGCCAGCAGCCACCCCGAGGGGAGGGGTGGCTACACCTTC. Translated: CASSHPEGRGGYTF.

The chain couples TRBV9 to TRBJ2-1; D is unclear. The germline gives CDR1 SGDLS, CDR2 YYNGEE. The CDR3 loop spans 16 amino acids. Deletions cut 3 bases from V and 2 bases from J, with 15 bases between. The CDR3 sequence is CASSAPQAVPYNEQFF. In DNA form, the CDR3 reads TGTGCCAGCAGCGCCCCCCAAGCTGTTCCCTACAATGAGCAGTTCTTC.

The chain uses TRBV28 and TRBJ2-2; D is uncertain. Trimming removed 3 bases from V and 6 bases from J, with 8 bases in between. Per the germline V gene, CDR1 is MDHEN and CDR2 is SYDVKM. The CDR3 runs to 13 residues. For the CDR3, the DNA is TGTGCCAGCAGTTTTAGGATTCCCGGGGAGCTGTTTTTT. Its protein is CASSFRIPGELFF.

The rearrangement joins TRBV3-1 (or the pseudogene TRBV3-2) to TRBJ2-1; D is perhaps TRBD1 (7 bases). CDR1 is LGHDT, CDR2 YNNKEL, per germline (reference sequence). Trimming cost V 7 bases and J 8 bases, with 15 bases left between them. The CDR3 has 13 residues. In DNA, the CDR3 is TGTGCCAGCATCCGGACAGGAGGGCATGAGCAGTTCTTC. This codes for CASIRTGGHEQFF.

The chain uses TRBV27 and TRBJ1-3; tentatively, D is TRBD1 (5 bases). With 3 bases removed from V and 0 bases from J, the gap between germline ends came to 15 bases. The CDR3 consists of 17 residues. Per the germline V gene, CDR1 is MNHEY and CDR2 is SMNVEV (reference sequence). CDR3 DNA: TGTGCCAGCAGTTTCCGGGACTTCGCCTCCTCTGGAAACACCATATATTTT. Translation gives CASSFRDFASSGNTIYF.

The chain has TRBV6-6 and TRBJ1-6; D is possibly TRBD1 (5 bases). Looked up from germline, CDR1 is MNHNY and CDR2 is SVGAGI (reference sequence). With 1 base removed from V and 6 bases from J, the gap between germline ends came to 7 bases. This CDR3 spans 14 amino acids. The CDR3 is CASSYLGLNSPLHF. The CDR3 DNA reads TGTGCCAGCAGTTACTTGGGACTTAATTCACCCCTCCACTTT.

The rearrangement uses TRBV18 and TRBJ2-1; 7 bases map to TRBD2. Trimming took 5 bases from V and 9 from J; bases not matched to a gene: 10. This CDR3 region has 14 residues. Germline assignment: CDR1 KGHSH and CDR2 LQKENI. The CDR3 bases are TGTGCCAGCTCAAACGGACTAGAGGTGTCTGAGCAGTTCTTC. As protein: CASSNGLEVSEQFF. Full variable domain (rest looked up from reference TRBV18 and TRBJ2-1): NAGVMQNPRHLVRRRGQEARLRCSPMKGHSHVYWYRQLPEEGLKFMVYLQKENIIDESGMPKERFSAEFPKEGPSILRIQQVVRGDSAAYFCASSNGLEVSEQFFGPGTRLTVL.

The chain joins TRBV5-1 to TRBJ1-1; 8 nucleotides line up with TRBD1. This CDR3 region has 15 residues. Germline V gene data show CDR1 as SGHRS and CDR2 as YFSETQ. J gave up 4 bases and V 2 bases, and 7 bases lay outside the gene matches. CDR3 nucleotide sequence: TGCGCCAGCAGCTTTCGGACAGGGCAGGGCACTGAAGCTTTCTTT. Translated: CASSFRTGQGTEAFF. Full variable domain (outside the CDR3, taken from reference TRBV5-1 and TRBJ1-1): KAGVTQTPRYLIKTRGQQVTLSCSPISGHRSVSWYQQTPGQGLQFLFEYFSETQRNKGNFPGRFSGRQFSNSRSEMNVSTLELGDSALYLCASSFRTGQGTEAFFGQGTRLTVV.